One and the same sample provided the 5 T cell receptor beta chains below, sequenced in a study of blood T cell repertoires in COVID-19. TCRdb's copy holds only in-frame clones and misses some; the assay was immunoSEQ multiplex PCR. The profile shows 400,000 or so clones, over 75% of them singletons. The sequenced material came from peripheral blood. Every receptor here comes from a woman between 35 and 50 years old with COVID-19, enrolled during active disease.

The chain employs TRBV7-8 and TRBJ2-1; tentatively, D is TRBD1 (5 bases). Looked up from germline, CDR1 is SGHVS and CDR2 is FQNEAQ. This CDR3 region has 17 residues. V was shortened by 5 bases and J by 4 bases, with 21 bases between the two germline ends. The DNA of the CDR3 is TGTGCCAGCAGCCGATATGGCCGAGACAGCGAATACAATGAGCAGTTCTTC. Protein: CASSRYGRDSEYNEQFF.

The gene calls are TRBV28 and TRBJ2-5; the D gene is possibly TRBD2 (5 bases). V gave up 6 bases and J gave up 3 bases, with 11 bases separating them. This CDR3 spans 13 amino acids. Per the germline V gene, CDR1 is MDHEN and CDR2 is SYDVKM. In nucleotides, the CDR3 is TGTGCCAGCAGCAAACTAGTCGAAGAGACCCAGTACTTC. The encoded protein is CASSKLVEETQYF.

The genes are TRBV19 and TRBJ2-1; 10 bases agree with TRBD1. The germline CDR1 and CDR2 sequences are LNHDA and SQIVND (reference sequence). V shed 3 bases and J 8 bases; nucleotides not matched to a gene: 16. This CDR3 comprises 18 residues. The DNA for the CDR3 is TGTGCCAGTAGTATTGGGCATGGAGGGGGACAGGGGTCCTATGAGCAGTTCTTC. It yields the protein CASSIGHGGGQGSYEQFF.

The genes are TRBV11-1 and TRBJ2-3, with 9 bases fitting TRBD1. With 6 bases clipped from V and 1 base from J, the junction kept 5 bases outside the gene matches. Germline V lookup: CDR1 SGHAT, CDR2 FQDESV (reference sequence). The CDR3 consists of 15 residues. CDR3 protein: CASSPTGGGTDTQYF. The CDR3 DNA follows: TGTGCCAGCAGTCCGACAGGGGGGGGCACAGATACGCAGTATTTT.

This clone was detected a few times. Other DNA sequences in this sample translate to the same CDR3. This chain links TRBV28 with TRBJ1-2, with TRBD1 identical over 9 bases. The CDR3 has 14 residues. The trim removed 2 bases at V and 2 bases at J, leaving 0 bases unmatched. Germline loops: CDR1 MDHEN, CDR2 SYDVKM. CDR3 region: CASSLGQGNYGYTF. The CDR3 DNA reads TGTGCCAGCAGTTTAGGACAGGGGAACTATGGCTACACCTTC.